This T cell receptor (beta chain) was obtained from a study of cytomegalovirus exposure and HLA in healthy donors. Study-level results: Both high specificity and high sensitivity reportedly marked the classifier's diagnosis of cytomegalovirus status. Most observed TCR sequences were rare, whereas some public TCRs were detected in many donors. First-cohort TCR clusters were later found to tend to co-occur in the roughly 130 validation repertoires.

The junction had 5 bases not matched to a gene; V was cut back by 5 bases and J by 8 bases. The germline V gene encodes CDR1 MDHEN and CDR2 SYDVKM. CDR3 length equals 13 residues. Sequencing was performed with immunoSEQ multiplex PCR; in TCRdb, only in-frame clones are kept and a portion is missing. Seen here are 200,000 to 250,000 clones, roughly 89% observed once, and the top ten hold 2.6%. A word on this clone: Its cognate antigen is unknown.

It was the approximately 120-subject validation cohort, separate from the approximately 620-subject first cohort, to which the donors belonged. The sequenced sample was PBMCs. The chain carries TRBV28 and TRBJ2-1; TRBD2 agrees at 8 bases. The receptor was derived from a man aged 18 to 30 in good health and CMV-seronegative. The CDR3 region is CASSAGLGYEQFF. CDR3 coding DNA: TGTGCCAGCAGTGCGGGACTAGGGTATGAGCAGTTCTTC. Together with reference TRBV28 and TRBJ2-1, the CDR3 gives the full variable domain: DVKVTQSSRYLVKRTGEKVFLECVQDMDHENMFWYRQDPGLGLRLIYFSYDVKMKEKGDIPEGYSVSREKKERFSLILESASTNQTSMYLCASSAGLGYEQFFGPGTRLTVL.